This T cell receptor (beta chain) originates from a study of blood T cell repertoires in COVID-19. Across the whole study: The United States, Italy and Spain provided the acute and convalescent COVID-19 samples.

In the source study's methods: Quantification of nucleated cells was approximated via reference gene primer amplification. Generated by immunoSEQ multiplex PCR, the TCRdb table keeps only in-frame clones and is missing some. V and J calls and clone size are as listed in that table; D and trimming were resolved from the DNA. Of approximately 100,000 clones listed, around 85% are singletons. This clone was seen more than once but under ten times. The CDR3 is 12 residues long. The junction had 9 bases not matched to a gene; V was cut back by 7 bases and J by 13 bases. Looked up from germline, CDR1 is LNHDA and CDR2 is SQIVND (reference sequence).

This receptor was taken from an elderly man with acute or convalescent COVID-19. The V gene is TRBV19, the J gene TRBJ1-1; 10 bases match TRBD1. The sequenced material came from peripheral blood. DNA of the CDR3: TGTGCCAGTACCACAAGGACAGGGGGATGTTTCTTT. Translated, it gives CASTTRTGGCFF.